Listed below are T cell receptor beta chains from one sample, sequenced in a study of blood T cell repertoires in COVID-19. Method: immunoSEQ multiplex PCR; TCRdb's copy keeps in-frame clones and lacks some. The sample consists of some 130,000 clones, roughly 90% of them appearing once. The sequenced sample was peripheral blood. These receptors all come from a man aged 55-75 years with COVID-19, enrolled during active disease. CDR3s include the opening cysteine and the closing phenylalanine or tryptophan.

J: TRBJ1-6; V: TRBV11-2; CDR3: CASSSLDSGPLHF
J: TRBJ2-3; V: TRBV4-2; CDR3: CASSQEPAGGSPDTQYF
J: TRBJ1-2; V: TRBV28; CDR3: CASSSGQGVGGYTF
J: TRBJ1-4; V: TRBV5-1; CDR3: CASSLTQQNEKLFF
J: TRBJ1-5; V: TRBV18; CDR3: CASSRTGKSGESNQPQHF
J: TRBJ2-2; V: TRBV5-1; CDR3: CASSPTGTVRTGELFF
J: TRBJ2-2; V: TRBV30; CDR3: CAWSVGLADLGELFF
J: TRBJ2-1; V: TRBV7-2; CDR3: CASSLGMATNEQFF
J: TRBJ2-7; V: TRBV5-6; CDR3: CASSLAPGEGSYEQYF
J: TRBJ2-7; V: TRBV4-1; CDR3: CASSQGLREYRAEQYF
J: TRBJ2-3; V: TRBV18; CDR3: CASSPGLGTDTQYF
J: TRBJ2-7; V: TRBV28; CDR3: CASSLGPRRGSYEQYF
J: TRBJ2-5; V: TRBV2; CDR3: CASSEFAGEETQYF
J: TRBJ1-4; V: TRBV30; CDR3: CAWSAPDRGRVEKLFF
J: TRBJ2-7; V: TRBV19; CDR3: CASSSGPSYEQYF
J: TRBJ1-4; V: TRBV4-2; CDR3: CASSPGQGRDGNEKLFF
J: TRBJ1-2; V: TRBV5-1; CDR3: CASSFTGYGYTF
J: TRBJ1-1; V: TRBV5-1; CDR3: CASSPGLGGWSTEAFF
J: TRBJ2-7; V: TRBV29-1; CDR3: CSVEDQGLPEEQYF
J: TRBJ2-7; V: TRBV5-1; CDR3: CASSTDRYGTGNSNEQYF
J: TRBJ2-1; V: TRBV28; CDR3: CASSLLASSYNEQFF
J: TRBJ1-6; V: TRBV10-2; CDR3: CASMNLDSPLHF
J: TRBJ2-3; V: TRBV9; CDR3: CASSGLAGADTQYF
J: TRBJ1-5; V: TRBV6-2/TRBV6-3; CDR3: CASSYNAGQPQHF
J: TRBJ2-7; V: TRBV28; CDR3: CASSPSVDGDEQYF
J: TRBJ1-4; V: TRBV28; CDR3: CASSFLRDRPVEKLFF
J: TRBJ1-2; V: TRBV4-3; CDR3: CASSRWSGQGDGYTF
J: TRBJ1-4; V: TRBV2; CDR3: CASSEVEGANEKLFF
J: TRBJ1-2; V: TRBV19; CDR3: CASWTGSGYTF
J: TRBJ1-4; V: TRBV9; CDR3: CASSKGTGSDEKLFF
J: TRBJ2-2; V: TRBV28; CDR3: CASSFGGRLVGELFF
J: TRBJ2-5; V: TRBV6-2/TRBV6-3; CDR3: CASSSGTSGRFQETQYF
J: TRBJ1-1; V: TRBV3-1/TRBV3-2; CDR3: CASSQEGANTEAFF
J: TRBJ2-7; V: TRBV7-6; CDR3: CASSLDRGYEQYF
J: TRBJ1-3; V: TRBV11-2; CDR3: CASSLQWGGNTIYF
J: TRBJ1-4; V: TRBV9; CDR3: CASSDGTANEKLFF
J: TRBJ2-5; V: TRBV12-5; CDR3: CASEPGQGDVETQYF
J: TRBJ2-7; V: TRBV9; CDR3: CASSVAAGNGYEQYF
J: TRBJ1-4; V: TRBV5-1; CDR3: CASSLNQGGEKLFF
J: TRBJ2-1; V: TRBV5-1; CDR3: CASNRESSYNEQFF
J: TRBJ2-1; V: TRBV11-3; CDR3: CASSFGTGHYNEQFF